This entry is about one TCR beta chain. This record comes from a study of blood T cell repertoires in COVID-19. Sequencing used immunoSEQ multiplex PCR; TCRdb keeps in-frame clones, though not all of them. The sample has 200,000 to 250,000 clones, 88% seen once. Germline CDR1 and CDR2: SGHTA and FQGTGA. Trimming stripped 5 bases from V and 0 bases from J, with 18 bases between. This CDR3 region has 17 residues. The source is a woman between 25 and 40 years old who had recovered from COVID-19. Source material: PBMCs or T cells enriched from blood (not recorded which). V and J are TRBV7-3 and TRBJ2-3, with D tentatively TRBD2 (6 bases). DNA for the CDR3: TGTGCCAGCAGCATGACGGGGGTGCGATTTAGCACAGATACGCAGTATTTT. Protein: CASSMTGVRFSTDTQYF.